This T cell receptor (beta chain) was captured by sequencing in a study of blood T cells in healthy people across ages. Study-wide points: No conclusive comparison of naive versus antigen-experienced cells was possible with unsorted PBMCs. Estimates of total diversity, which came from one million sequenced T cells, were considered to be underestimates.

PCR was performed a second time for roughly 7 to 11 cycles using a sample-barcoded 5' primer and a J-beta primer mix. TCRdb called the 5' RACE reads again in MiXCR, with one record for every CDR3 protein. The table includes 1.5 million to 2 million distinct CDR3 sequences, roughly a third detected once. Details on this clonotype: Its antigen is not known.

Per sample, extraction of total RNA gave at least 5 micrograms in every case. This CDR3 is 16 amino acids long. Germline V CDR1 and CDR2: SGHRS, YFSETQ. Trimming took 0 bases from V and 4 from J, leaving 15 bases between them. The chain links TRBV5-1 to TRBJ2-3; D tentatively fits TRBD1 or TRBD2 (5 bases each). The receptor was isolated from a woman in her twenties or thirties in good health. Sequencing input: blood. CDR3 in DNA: TGCGCCAGCAGCTTGGCTGGGGGAGTCGTCGCAGATACGCAGTATTTT. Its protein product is CASSLAGGVVADTQYF.